Listed below are T cell receptor beta chains from one sample, sequenced in a study of blood T cells in healthy people across ages. TCRdb ran MiXCR on the 5' RACE reads and lists one entry per CDR3 protein. The sample consists of 1.5 million to 2 million distinct CDR3 sequences, roughly 30% of them appearing once. Specimen: blood. These receptor sequences come from a woman in her thirties in good health. Both conserved end residues are part of each CDR3. The D gene is left open where the match is weak. Size tells how often a clone was seen (once, few, many) or the class of an expanded clone, and some rows leave it out.

V gene	J gene	clone size	D gene	CDR3 protein	CDR3 DNA
TRBV7-7	TRBJ2-1	few	TRBD1	CARSPLGQGWVGNEQFF	TGTGCCAGAAGCCCACTAGGACAGGGTTGGGTGGGCAATGAGCAGTTCTTC
TRBV4-1	TRBJ2-7	-	TRBD1	CASSQDRGGQGFYEQYF	TGCGCCAGCAGCCAAGATAGAGGGGGCCAGGGCTTCTACGAGCAGTACTTC
TRBV7-2	TRBJ1-5	few	-	CASSQGSRSGNQPQHF	TGTGCCAGCAGCCAAGGAAGTAGATCGGGCAATCAGCCCCAGCATTTT
TRBV6-5	TRBJ2-3	few	-	CASSLIFGTRTDTQYF	TGTGCCAGTTCTTTAATCTTTGGAACCCGCACAGATACGCAGTATTTT
TRBV29-1	TRBJ2-5	many	-	CSVGGVLQETQYF	TGCAGCGTTGGCGGGGTGCTGCAAGAGACCCAGTACTTC
TRBV6-5	TRBJ2-6	-	-	CASSRTLSGANVRTF	TGTGCCAGCAGTCGTACGCTCTCTGGGGCCAACGTCCGGACTTTC
TRBV5-1	TRBJ2-5	-	TRBD2	CASSLLAGGGDEQYF	TGCGCCAGCAGCCTTCTAGCGGGAGGAGGAGATGAGCAGTACTTC
TRBV29-1	TRBJ2-7	few	TRBD2	CSARGGVNRGQYF	TGCAGCGCCCGGGGAGGGGTCAACCGAGGGCAGTACTTC
TRBV11-1	TRBJ2-7	few	-	CASSYTTEDYEQYF	TGTGCCAGCAGCTACACGACAGAGGACTACGAGCAGTACTTC
TRBV20-1	TRBJ2-3	-	-	CSARQARGTDTQYF	TGCAGTGCCCGGCAGGCCAGGGGCACAGATACGCAGTATTTT
TRBV10-2	TRBJ2-7	many	-	CASREAGTYEQYF	TGCGCCAGCAGGGAAGCGGGCACCTACGAGCAGTACTTC
TRBV29-1	TRBJ2-1	many	-	CSVVKVASYNEQFF	TGCAGCGTTGTAAAGGTCGCGTCCTACAATGAGCAGTTCTTC
TRBV12-3/TRBV12-4	TRBJ1-4	-	-	CASSLTTLKLFF	TGTGCCAGCAGTCTCACGACCCTGAAACTGTTTTTT
TRBV7-9	TRBJ2-4	few	-	CASRADSDLAKNIQYF	TGTGCCAGCAGGGCGGACAGCGACCTAGCCAAAAACATTCAGTACTTC
TRBV27	TRBJ2-7	many	-	CASSPGQAVGEQYF	TGTGCCAGCAGTCCCGGACAAGCGGTGGGGGAGCAGTACTTC
TRBV4-3	TRBJ1-4	few	-	CASSPEEANEKLFF	TGCGCCAGCAGCCCCGAGGAGGCTAATGAAAAACTGTTTTTT
TRBV3-1	TRBJ2-7	-	-	CASSPNRDSYEQYF	TGTGCCAGCAGCCCGAACAGAGACTCCTACGAGCAGTACTTC
TRBV12-3/TRBV12-4	TRBJ1-4	-	-	CASSNSLEKLFF	TGTGCCAGCAGTAACAGCTTGGAAAAACTGTTTTTT